This T cell receptor (beta chain) derives from a study of T cell responses to AZD1222 COVID-19 vaccine. Study-wide findings and caveats: Spike-wide coverage was observed for vaccine-associated CD4 TCRs, with dominant responses at 160-218 and 743-854. Among AZD1222 vaccinees, only 5 or 6 were seropositive at baseline.

A remark on this clone: Its antigen is unidentified.

This CDR3 comprises 15 residues. The V end lost 2 bases, the J end lost 8 bases, and 13 bases lay between the germline ends. From germline, CDR1 is MNHEY and CDR2 SVGAGI. Only in-frame clones appear in the TCRdb table, and some are missing; sequencing was by immunoSEQ multiplex PCR. The sample includes fewer than 85,000 clones, 90% seen only once; the top ten take approximately 4.5%. The receptor's source is an adult in good health. This chain uses TRBV6-5 with TRBJ1-6; D not resolved. The sample here was peripheral blood, taken on day 0 of AZD1222 vaccination. Here the CDR3 DNA reads TGTGCCAGCAGTTACGAGGCGGAGGCAGATTCACCCCTCCACTTT. It translates to CASSYEAEADSPLHF.